A selection of T cell receptor beta chains follows, all from one sample in a study of T cell changes during pregnancy in multiple sclerosis. Sequencing was performed with immunoSEQ multiplex PCR; in TCRdb, only in-frame clones are kept and a portion is missing. Here the sample spans around 50,000 clones, roughly 91% being singletons. The input for sequencing was CD4+ T cells from peripheral blood mononuclear cells, taken after pregnancy. These receptors all stem from a female donor in good health, enrolled as a control in a pregnancy study. Each CDR3 is given with its conserved first and last residue. A D gene is named only where the DNA matches it firmly. Some rows have no size entry. The others give once, few or many, or a class for an expanded clone.

D	size	V	J	CDR3	DNA
TRBD1	NA	TRBV2	TRBJ1-1	CASNPTGGTEAFF	TGTGCCAGCAATCCTACAGGGGGCACTGAAGCTTTCTTT
TRBD1	NA	TRBV19	TRBJ2-7	CASSIQGTGVYEQYF	TGTGCCAGTAGTATCCAGGGGACAGGGGTGTACGAGCAGTACTTC
NA	NA	TRBV7-2	TRBJ1-5	CASSLVGGGRGNQPQHF	TGTGCCAGCAGCCTGGTTGGCGGGGGGCGGGGCAATCAGCCCCAGCATTTT
NA	NA	TRBV27	TRBJ2-5	CATDETPKETQYF	TGTGCCACCGACGAGACACCTAAAGAGACCCAGTACTTC
NA	NA	TRBV4-1	TRBJ2-7	CASSQGLPGIYEQYF	TGCGCCAGCAGCCAAGGATTGCCAGGGATCTACGAGCAGTACTTC
TRBD1	NA	TRBV28	TRBJ1-2	CASREGANYGYTF	TGTGCCAGCAGGGAGGGGGCAAACTATGGCTACACCTTC
TRBD1	NA	TRBV11-2	TRBJ2-1	CASILTGGDEQFF	TGTGCCAGCATACTAACAGGGGGCGATGAGCAGTTCTTC
TRBD2	NA	TRBV27	TRBJ2-3	CASTRSGRTTDTQYF	TGTGCCAGCACTCGAAGCGGGAGGACAACAGATACGCAGTATTTT
NA	NA	TRBV4-1	TRBJ2-5	CASSRLQRGETQYF	TGCGCCAGCAGCCGACTCCAAAGGGGAGAGACCCAGTACTTC
TRBD2	once	TRBV7-6	TRBJ2-5	CASSLAVASGQETQYF	TGTGCCAGCAGCTTAGCCGTAGCTAGCGGTCAAGAGACCCAGTACTTC
NA	NA	TRBV2	TRBJ1-2	CASRQNYGYTF	TGTGCCAGCAGACAGAACTATGGCTACACCTTC
NA	NA	TRBV11-2	TRBJ2-1	CAINTGTRYNEQFF	TGTGCCATCAACACAGGGACGCGCTACAATGAGCAGTTCTTC
NA	NA	TRBV10-3	TRBJ1-5	CAISVSGNLNQPQHF	TGTGCCATCAGTGTATCAGGGAACCTAAATCAGCCCCAGCATTTT
TRBD2	NA	TRBV5-1	TRBJ2-1	CASSGLERGGFNEQFF	TGCGCCAGCAGCGGACTAGAGCGGGGGGGATTTAATGAGCAGTTCTTC
NA	NA	TRBV2	TRBJ2-5	CASRTLAGAQETQYF	TGTGCCAGCCGCACCTTAGCTGGTGCCCAAGAGACCCAGTACTTC
TRBD2	NA	TRBV2	TRBJ2-3	CASSPSGSSTDTQYF	TGTGCCAGCAGCCCTAGCGGTTCTAGCACAGATACGCAGTATTTT
TRBD1	NA	TRBV10-3	TRBJ2-1	CAIGQDYNEQFF	TGTGCCATCGGACAGGACTACAATGAGCAGTTCTTC
NA	NA	TRBV6-5	TRBJ1-1	CASSYQGNTEAFF	TGTGCCAGCAGTTATCAGGGAAACACTGAAGCTTTCTTT
NA	NA	TRBV6-1	TRBJ1-1	CASSDWTGSTEAFF	TGTGCCAGCAGTGATTGGACGGGGAGCACTGAAGCTTTCTTT
TRBD1	few	TRBV5-1	TRBJ1-4	CASRSTGKSSEKLFF	TGCGCCAGCAGATCGACAGGGAAATCTAGTGAAAAACTGTTTTTT
TRBD1	NA	TRBV28	TRBJ1-5	CASKGTVVKNQPQHF	TGTGCCAGCAAGGGGACAGTAGTAAAAAATCAGCCCCAGCATTTT
TRBD2	NA	TRBV28	TRBJ2-7	CASSLGRGWDYEQYF	TGTGCCAGCAGTTTAGGGAGGGGATGGGACTACGAGCAGTACTTC
TRBD1	NA	TRBV11-2	TRBJ2-7	CASSSARTGPLVEQYF	TGTGCCAGCAGCTCCGCCCGGACAGGGCCCCTTGTCGAGCAGTACTTC
TRBD2	NA	TRBV4-2	TRBJ2-5	CASRGGTGETQYF	TGTGCCAGCCGGGGGGGGACTGGTGAGACCCAGTACTTC
TRBD1	few	TRBV23-1	TRBJ2-2	CASSHRQGATNTGELFF	TGCGCCAGCAGTCACCGACAGGGTGCCACCAACACCGGGGAGCTGTTTTTT
NA	NA	TRBV7-8	TRBJ1-1	CASSLREGDTEAFF	TGTGCCAGCAGCTTAAGGGAAGGGGACACTGAAGCTTTCTTT
NA	once	TRBV7-3	TRBJ2-1	CASSLEGVGLAENEQFF	TGTGCCAGCAGCTTAGAGGGGGTGGGGCTAGCGGAGAATGAGCAGTTCTTC
TRBD1	NA	TRBV10-1	TRBJ2-7	CASSGAKKRTGEFEQYF	TGCGCCAGCAGTGGGGCCAAAAAGAGGACAGGGGAATTCGAGCAGTACTTC